The next 18 T cell receptor beta chains were all read from a single sample in a study of shared clonotypes between healthy human individuals. Sequenced by immunoSEQ multiplex PCR; TCRdb stores in-frame clones only, minus some. The profile shows more than 2 million clones, 95% of them singletons. The sample consisted of naive CD4+ T cells sorted from blood. The subset is: CD45RA+ positively selected. The source is a man between 18 and 29 years old in good health.

On this clone: The same CDR3 is also encoded by other DNA sequences in this sample. This chain links TRBV5-1 with TRBJ2-3; tentatively, D is TRBD2 (5 bases). This CDR3 region has 14 residues. Looked up from germline, CDR1 is SGHRS and CDR2 is YFSETQ. With 0 bases removed from V and 5 bases from J, the gap between germline ends came to 10 bases. The CDR3 nucleotides are TGCGCCAGCAGCTTGGAAGGCAGCGGAGATACGCAGTATTTT. It codes for CASSLEGSGDTQYF.

This clone was counted once. The rearrangement joins TRBV5-1 to TRBJ1-2, with TRBD1 matching 8 bases. Per germline, CDR1 SGHRS and CDR2 YFSETQ. V shed 3 bases, J shed 2 bases, and the junction held 9 bases outside the gene matches. The CDR3 spans 16 residues. The CDR3 bases are TGCGCCAGCAGCTCAGGACGGACAGGGTCCAACTATGGCTACACCTTC. This codes for CASSSGRTGSNYGYTF.

This clone was observed once. The V and J genes are TRBV30 and TRBJ1-1; D perhaps matches TRBD1 (5 bases). This CDR3 region has 12 residues. Germline loops: CDR1 GTSNPN, CDR2 SVGIG (reference sequence). The DNA of the CDR3 is TGTGCGGGGGGGAGAGGGAACACTGAAGCTTTCTTT. As protein: CAGGRGNTEAFF.

J is TRBJ1-5 and V is TRBV19, with D tentatively TRBD1 (6 bases). Germline V gene lookup returns CDR1 LNHDA and CDR2 SQIVND (reference sequence). V lost 4 bases, J lost 10 bases, and 11 bases lay in between. This CDR3 has 12 residues. CDR3 nucleotide sequence: TGTGCCAGTAGTACCTACAGGGACCCCCAGCATTTT. It translates to CASSTYRDPQHF.

The genes are TRBV30 and TRBJ2-1, with D maybe TRBD1 (5 bases). Trimming removed 3 bases at V and 4 bases at J, with 16 bases between. Germline CDR1 reads GTSNPN; CDR2 reads SVGIG (reference sequence). CDR3 length: 15 residues. In DNA, the CDR3 is TGTGCCTGGAGGAGCCCAGGGCTTGTTTACAATGAGCAGTTCTTC. Its protein is CAWRSPGLVYNEQFF. Complete variable domain (other parts from reference TRBV30 and TRBJ2-1): SQTIHQWPATLVQPVGSPLSLECTVEGTSNPNLYWYRQAAGRGLQLLFYSVGIGQISSEVPQNLSASRPQDRQFILSSKKLLLSDSGFYLCAWRSPGLVYNEQFFGPGTRLTVL.

This chain's CDR3 is CASSFHRTSTEAFF. For the CDR3, the DNA is TGTGCCAGCAGCTTTCACAGGACCTCCACTGAAGCTTTCTTT. The J gene is TRBJ1-1, the V gene TRBV7-2; tentatively, D is TRBD1 (5 bases). Trimming left V 3 bases short and J 4 bases short, with 12 bases between. CDR1 is SGHTA, CDR2 FQGNSA, per germline. The CDR3 sequence is 14 residues long.

The chain joins TRBV6-6 to TRBJ2-7; perhaps TRBD1 as D (6 bases). CDR1 MNHNY and CDR2 SVGAGI come from the germline V gene (reference sequence). The CDR3 totals 13 residues. Trimming removed 6 bases from V and 6 bases from J, with 15 bases in between. CDR3 DNA sequence: TGTGCCAGCAGCTCGACAGGATACGGCGAGCAGTACTTC. This encodes CASSSTGYGEQYF.

V gene TRBV19 combines with J gene TRBJ1-1; no reliable D call. This CDR3 spans 15 amino acids. V shed 3 bases and J shed 1 base, with 12 bases lying between them. Germline CDR1 LNHDA, CDR2 SQIVND (reference sequence). CDR3 loop: CASSMPPAWNTEAFF. The CDR3 DNA sequence: TGTGCCAGTAGTATGCCCCCAGCCTGGAACACTGAAGCTTTCTTT.

Of note for this clone: Other DNA variants within this sample encode the same CDR3. This rearrangement joins TRBV18 to TRBJ2-7; 9 positions agree with TRBD1. CDR1 and CDR2 from the germline V gene are KGHSH and LQKENI. Germline trimming cut 6 bases from V and 2 bases from J; bases unmatched to any gene: 2. CDR3 length equals 13 residues. CDR3 coding DNA: TGTGCCAGCTCGGGGACAGGGACCTACGAGCAGTACTTC. Residues: CASSGTGTYEQYF.

This chain connects TRBV5-8 to TRBJ2-7, with 8 bases matching TRBD1. The CDR3 is made up of 15 amino acids. With 4 bases clipped from V and 1 base from J, the junction kept 7 bases outside the gene matches. Germline V gene data show CDR1 as SGHTS and CDR2 as YDEGEE. The CDR3 DNA reads as TGTGCCAGCAGCCGGACCGGGACAGGTTCCTACGAGCAGTACTTC. Translation: CASSRTGTGSYEQYF.

The gene calls are TRBV18 and TRBJ1-4, with D unresolved. The CDR3 covers 14 residues. CDR1 is KGHSH, CDR2 LQKENI, per germline. V lost 2 bases, J lost 2 bases, and 6 bases lay in between. The CDR3: CASSPFGTNEKLFF. The CDR3 DNA follows: TGTGCCAGCTCACCATTCGGGACTAATGAAAAACTGTTTTTT. Using reference TRBV18 and TRBJ1-4 for the parts outside the CDR3, the full variable domain is NAGVMQNPRHLVRRRGQEARLRCSPMKGHSHVYWYRQLPEEGLKFMVYLQKENIIDESGMPKERFSAEFPKEGPSILRIQQVVRGDSAAYFCASSPFGTNEKLFFGSGTQLSVL.

The table lists this clone with a few counts. The chain combines TRBV9 with TRBJ1-1, with unresolved D. This CDR3 has 14 residues. In germline, CDR1 is SGDLS, CDR2 YYNGEE. The V gene lost 1 base and the J gene lost 0 bases, with 7 bases spanning the gap. The DNA for the CDR3 is TGTGCCAGCAGCGTAATACACATGAACACTGAAGCTTTCTTT. It encodes CASSVIHMNTEAFF.

The chain has TRBV6-5 and TRBJ1-5; D remains unclear. The V and J ends lost 10 bases and 0 bases respectively, with 13 bases between them. The CDR3 runs 14 residues. From germline, CDR1 is MNHEY and CDR2 SVGAGI. For the CDR3, the DNA is TGTGCCACCCGGGGAGCCTATAGCAATCAGCCCCAGCATTTT. Translated, it gives CATRGAYSNQPQHF.

V gene TRBV6-5 combines with J gene TRBJ1-2; D possibly corresponds to TRBD1 (5 bases). This CDR3 has 14 residues. V lost 6 bases and J 2 bases, leaving 13 bases between the germline ends. Germline-derived CDR1 and CDR2 are MNHEY and SVGAGI. CDR3 bases: TGTGCCAGCAGACGCCTACAGGAGAACTATGGCTACACCTTC. As protein: CASRRLQENYGYTF.

This clone was counted a single time. The same CDR3 can be traced to other DNA sequences in this sample. The rearrangement joins TRBV5-1 to TRBJ2-3; D is unresolved. CDR3 size: 12 residues. Germline V gene lookup returns CDR1 SGHRS and CDR2 YFSETQ. Trimming shortened V by 2 bases and J by 4 bases, and 5 bases separated the two germline ends. The CDR3 loop reads CASSFSADTQYF. Here the CDR3 DNA reads TGCGCCAGCAGCTTCAGTGCAGATACGCAGTATTTT. The variable domain in full, completed from reference TRBV5-1 and TRBJ2-3, reads KAGVTQTPRYLIKTRGQQVTLSCSPISGHRSVSWYQQTPGQGLQFLFEYFSETQRNKGNFPGRFSGRQFSNSRSEMNVSTLELGDSALYLCASSFSADTQYFGPGTRLTVL.

This CDR3 reads CAISAPRGMGSEQYF. CDR3 coding DNA: TGTGCCATCAGTGCCCCCAGGGGCATGGGTTCCGAGCAGTACTTC. The V and J genes are TRBV10-3 and TRBJ2-7; D might be TRBD1 (6 bases). The CDR3 has 15 residues. V lost 4 bases and J 6 bases, leaving 19 bases between the germline ends. From germline, CDR1 is ENHRY and CDR2 SYGVKD.

This chain links TRBV27 with TRBJ1-1; no clear D. V lost 5 bases and J 5 bases, leaving 12 bases between the germline ends. Germline loops: CDR1 MNHEY, CDR2 SMNVEV (reference sequence). The CDR3 sequence is 13 residues long. The CDR3 coding sequence is TGTGCCAGCAGTATTAGACATGATACTGAAGCTTTCTTT. Amino acids: CASSIRHDTEAFF.

This chain connects TRBV18 to TRBJ1-1; no definite D call. Germline V gives CDR1 KGHSH, CDR2 LQKENI. Trimming stripped 3 bases from V and 5 bases from J, with 19 bases between. CDR3 length equals 16 residues. The CDR3 nucleotides read TGTGCCAGCTCACCGAATGCCGACGGGGTTGGGACTGAAGCTTTCTTT. It is translated as CASSPNADGVGTEAFF.